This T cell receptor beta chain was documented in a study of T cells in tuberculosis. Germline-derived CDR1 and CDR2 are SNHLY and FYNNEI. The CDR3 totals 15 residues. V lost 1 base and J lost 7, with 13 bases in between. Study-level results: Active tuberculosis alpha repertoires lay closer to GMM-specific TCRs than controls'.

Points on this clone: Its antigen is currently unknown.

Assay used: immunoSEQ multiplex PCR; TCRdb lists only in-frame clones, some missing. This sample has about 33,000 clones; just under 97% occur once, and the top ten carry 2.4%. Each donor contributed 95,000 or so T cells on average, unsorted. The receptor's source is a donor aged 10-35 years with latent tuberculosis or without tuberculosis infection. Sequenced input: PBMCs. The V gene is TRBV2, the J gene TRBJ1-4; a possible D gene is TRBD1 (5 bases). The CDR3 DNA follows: TGTGCCAGCAGTGAAGAGGACAAGCGGGGTGAAAAACTGTTTTTT. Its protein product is CASSEEDKRGEKLFF.